This T cell receptor beta chain comes out of a study of blood T cell repertoires in COVID-19. For the study at large: COVID-19 samples, acute and convalescent, were from the United States, Italy and Spain.

Per the original data handling: Nucleated cell number was recorded as an estimate derived from reference gene primer amplification. The repertoire was sequenced with immunoSEQ multiplex PCR; TCRdb's copy has only in-frame clones and lacks some. For V, J and clone size, that table is used; D and trimming come from the DNA. The sample holds roughly 130,000 clones, more than 75% seen once. The CDR3 is 15 residues long. The V segment lost 0 bases and the J segment 7 bases; nucleotides outside the gene matches: 3. Germline V CDR1 and CDR2: SNHLY, FYNNEI. Sequencing was done on a sample of peripheral blood. The clonotype originates from an elderly man with acute or convalescent COVID-19. V and J are TRBV2 and TRBJ2-4; 10 bases align to TRBD1. The CDR3 coding sequence is TGTGCCAGCAGTGAAGCGCGACAGGGGGCGAACATTCAGTACTTC. Amino acid sequence: CASSEARQGANIQYF.